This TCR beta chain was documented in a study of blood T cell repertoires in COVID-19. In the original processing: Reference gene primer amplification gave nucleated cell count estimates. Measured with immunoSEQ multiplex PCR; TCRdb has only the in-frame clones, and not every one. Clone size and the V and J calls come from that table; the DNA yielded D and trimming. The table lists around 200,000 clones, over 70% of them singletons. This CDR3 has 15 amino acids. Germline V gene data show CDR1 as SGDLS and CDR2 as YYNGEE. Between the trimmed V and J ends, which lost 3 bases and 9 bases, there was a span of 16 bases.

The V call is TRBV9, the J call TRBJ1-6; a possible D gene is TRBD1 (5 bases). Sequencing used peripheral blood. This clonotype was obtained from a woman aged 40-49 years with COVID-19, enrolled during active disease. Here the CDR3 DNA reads TGTGCCAGCAGCGGCCCCGGCAGGGAAGGTTCACCCCTCCACTTT. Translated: CASSGPGREGSPLHF.